The clone carrying this TCR beta chain occurred once. The CDR3 covers 13 residues. Trimming removed 3 bases from V and 3 bases from J, with 9 bases in between. Per germline, CDR1 MNHEY and CDR2 SMNVEV (reference sequence). The sample is drawn from a study of T cell changes during pregnancy in multiple sclerosis. The protocol was immunoSEQ multiplex PCR, while the TCRdb copy is restricted to in-frame clones and leaves out a portion. The sample shows over 50,000 clones, about nine tenths of them seen only once. This sample comprised peripheral blood, obtained in the first trimester of pregnancy. This TCR derives from a female donor in good health, enrolled as a control in a pregnancy study. This chain joins TRBV27 and TRBJ2-7, with a tentative D call TRBD2 (6 bases). This CDR3 reads CASSFSGSYEQYF. CDR3 DNA sequence: TGTGCCAGCAGTTTCTCCGGGAGCTACGAGCAGTACTTC.